The clone carrying this T cell receptor beta chain has a count of ten or more. Antigen: not known. These data originate in a study of T cell repertoires in cytomegalovirus infection. As for the study in general: Public TCR beta signature analysis indicated the presence of both CMV infection and matching HLA type. Regarding the study as a whole: In two of eight donors, the top clonotype was HLA-C-restricted CMV-specific.

One entry per CDR3 protein, called by TCRdb with MiXCR from the reads. The sample has about 260,000 distinct CDR3 sequences; about an eighth are singletons. CDR1 is SEHNR and CDR2 is FQNEAQ in the germline V gene (reference sequence). V was shortened by 5 bases and J by 6 bases, with 14 bases between the two germline ends. This CDR3 contains 13 residues. The chain recombines TRBV7-9 with TRBJ2-7; a weak D match, TRBD1 (5 bases). The receptor was isolated from a human donor in good health (CMV status not recorded). Some clones in this sample may be carry-over from other donors' samples. Sequences were obtained from PBMCs. CDR3 loop: CASSNSGFGEQYF. CDR3 sequence (DNA): TGTGCCAGCAGCAATTCAGGGTTCGGCGAGCAGTACTTC.